This T cell receptor beta chain was obtained from a study of T cells in Graves' hyperthyroidism and ophthalmopathy. Study-level findings and limits: Peripheral blood also featured most of the thyroid clonotypes expanded above 0.001.

Germline-derived CDR1 and CDR2 are SEHNR and FQNEAQ (reference sequence). The CDR3 covers 10 residues. V was pared by 10 bases and J by 9 bases, with 12 bases between. Uncontrolled infection, other autoimmune disease, pregnancy or lactation led to exclusion. TCR beta CDR3 regions were amplified from RNA. HTBI primers drove first-round RT-PCR of the TCR CDR3. TCRdb redid the calling of the multiplex PCR reads with MiXCR, one entry per CDR3 protein. The repertoire holds over 500,000 distinct CDR3 sequences, around 43% seen once, with about two fifths in the top ten. On this clonotype itself: What it binds is unknown.

What was sequenced was peripheral blood or thyroid tissue (not recorded which). The TCR originated in an adult woman with Graves' disease, either hyperthyroidism or ophthalmopathy (not recorded which). This rearrangement joins TRBV7-9 to TRBJ1-2; no firm D call. The CDR3 region is CAIPGASYTF. In DNA, the CDR3 is TGTGCCATCCCGGGAGCTAGCTACACCTTC.